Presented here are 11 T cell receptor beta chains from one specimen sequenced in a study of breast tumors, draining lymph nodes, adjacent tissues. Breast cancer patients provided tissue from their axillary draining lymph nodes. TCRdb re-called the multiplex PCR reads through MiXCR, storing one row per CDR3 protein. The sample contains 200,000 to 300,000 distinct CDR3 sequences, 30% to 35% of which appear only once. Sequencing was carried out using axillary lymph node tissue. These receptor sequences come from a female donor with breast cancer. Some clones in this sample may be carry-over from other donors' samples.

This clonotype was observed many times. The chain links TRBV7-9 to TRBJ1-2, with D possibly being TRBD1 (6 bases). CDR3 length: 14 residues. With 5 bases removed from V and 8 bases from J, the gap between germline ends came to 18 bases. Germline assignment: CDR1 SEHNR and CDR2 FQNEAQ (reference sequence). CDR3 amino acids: CASSANAGERGYTF. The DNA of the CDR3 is TGTGCCAGCAGCGCCAACGCAGGGGAGCGGGGCTACACCTTC.

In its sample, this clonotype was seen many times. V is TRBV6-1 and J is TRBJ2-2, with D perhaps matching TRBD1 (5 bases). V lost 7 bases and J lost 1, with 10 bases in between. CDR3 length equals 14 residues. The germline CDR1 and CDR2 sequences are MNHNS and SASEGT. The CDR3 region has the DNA TGTGCCAGCAAGACAGCGAAGAACACCGGGGAGCTGTTTTTT. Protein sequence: CASKTAKNTGELFF.

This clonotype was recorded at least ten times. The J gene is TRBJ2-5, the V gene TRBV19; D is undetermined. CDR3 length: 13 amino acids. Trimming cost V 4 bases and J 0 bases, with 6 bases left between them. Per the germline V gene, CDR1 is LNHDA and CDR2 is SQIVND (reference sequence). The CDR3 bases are TGTGCCAGTAGTACAACTAACCAAGAGACCCAGTACTTC. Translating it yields CASSTTNQETQYF.

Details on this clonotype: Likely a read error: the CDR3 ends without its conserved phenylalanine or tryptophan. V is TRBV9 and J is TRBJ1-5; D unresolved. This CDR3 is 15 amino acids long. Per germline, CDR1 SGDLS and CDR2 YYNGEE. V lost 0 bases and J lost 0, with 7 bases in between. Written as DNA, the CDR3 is TGTGCCAGCAGCGTAGGGGGTAATAGCAATCAGCCCCAGCATGTT. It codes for CASSVGGNSNQPQHV.

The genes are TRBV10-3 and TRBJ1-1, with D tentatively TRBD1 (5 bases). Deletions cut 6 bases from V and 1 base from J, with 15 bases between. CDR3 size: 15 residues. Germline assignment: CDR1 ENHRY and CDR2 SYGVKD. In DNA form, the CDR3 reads TGTGCCATCAGATCAATCGGCGGGGGGAACACTGAAGCTTTCTTT. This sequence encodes CAIRSIGGGNTEAFF.

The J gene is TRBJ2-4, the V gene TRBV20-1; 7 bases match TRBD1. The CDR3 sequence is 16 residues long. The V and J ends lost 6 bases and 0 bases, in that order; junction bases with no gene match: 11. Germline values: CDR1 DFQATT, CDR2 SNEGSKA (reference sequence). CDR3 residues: CSAHLDRALAKNIQYF. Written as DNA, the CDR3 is TGCAGTGCACACCTCGACAGGGCACTAGCCAAAAACATTCAGTACTTC.

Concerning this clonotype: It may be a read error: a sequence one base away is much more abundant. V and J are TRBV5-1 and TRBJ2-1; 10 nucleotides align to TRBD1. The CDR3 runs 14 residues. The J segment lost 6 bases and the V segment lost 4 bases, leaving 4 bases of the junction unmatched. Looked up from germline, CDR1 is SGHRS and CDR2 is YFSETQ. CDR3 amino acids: CASSGTGETNEQFF. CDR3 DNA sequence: TGCGCCAGCAGCGGGACAGGGGAAACCAATGAGCAGTTCTTC.

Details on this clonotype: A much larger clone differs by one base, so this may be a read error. CDR3 region: CTWSLGDYGYTF. CDR3 bases: TGTACCTGGAGTTTGGGGGACTATGGCTACACCTTC. The V call is TRBV30, the J call TRBJ1-2, with a tentative D call TRBD1 (5 bases). The CDR3 has 12 amino acids. Germline V gives CDR1 GTSNPN, CDR2 SVGIG (reference sequence).

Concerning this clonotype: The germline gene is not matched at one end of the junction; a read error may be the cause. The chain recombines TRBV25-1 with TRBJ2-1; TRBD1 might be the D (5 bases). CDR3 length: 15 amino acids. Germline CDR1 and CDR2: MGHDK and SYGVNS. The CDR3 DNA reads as TGTGCCAGCAGTGGGTTCATGGGGCCCTACAATGAGCAGTCCTTC. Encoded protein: CASSGFMGPYNEQSF.

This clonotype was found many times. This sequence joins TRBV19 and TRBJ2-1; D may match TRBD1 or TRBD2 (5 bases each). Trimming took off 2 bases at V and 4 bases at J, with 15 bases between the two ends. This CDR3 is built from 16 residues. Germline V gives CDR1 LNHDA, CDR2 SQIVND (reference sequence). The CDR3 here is CASSILGDLVYNEQFF. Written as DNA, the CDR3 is TGTGCCAGTAGTATACTCGGGGACCTAGTTTACAATGAGCAGTTCTTC.

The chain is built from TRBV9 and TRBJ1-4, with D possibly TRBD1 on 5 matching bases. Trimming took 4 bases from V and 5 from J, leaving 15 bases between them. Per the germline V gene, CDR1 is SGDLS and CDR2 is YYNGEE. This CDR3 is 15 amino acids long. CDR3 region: CASSQVGGVNEKLFF. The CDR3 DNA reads TGTGCCAGCAGCCAAGTTGGGGGAGTGAATGAAAAACTGTTTTTT.